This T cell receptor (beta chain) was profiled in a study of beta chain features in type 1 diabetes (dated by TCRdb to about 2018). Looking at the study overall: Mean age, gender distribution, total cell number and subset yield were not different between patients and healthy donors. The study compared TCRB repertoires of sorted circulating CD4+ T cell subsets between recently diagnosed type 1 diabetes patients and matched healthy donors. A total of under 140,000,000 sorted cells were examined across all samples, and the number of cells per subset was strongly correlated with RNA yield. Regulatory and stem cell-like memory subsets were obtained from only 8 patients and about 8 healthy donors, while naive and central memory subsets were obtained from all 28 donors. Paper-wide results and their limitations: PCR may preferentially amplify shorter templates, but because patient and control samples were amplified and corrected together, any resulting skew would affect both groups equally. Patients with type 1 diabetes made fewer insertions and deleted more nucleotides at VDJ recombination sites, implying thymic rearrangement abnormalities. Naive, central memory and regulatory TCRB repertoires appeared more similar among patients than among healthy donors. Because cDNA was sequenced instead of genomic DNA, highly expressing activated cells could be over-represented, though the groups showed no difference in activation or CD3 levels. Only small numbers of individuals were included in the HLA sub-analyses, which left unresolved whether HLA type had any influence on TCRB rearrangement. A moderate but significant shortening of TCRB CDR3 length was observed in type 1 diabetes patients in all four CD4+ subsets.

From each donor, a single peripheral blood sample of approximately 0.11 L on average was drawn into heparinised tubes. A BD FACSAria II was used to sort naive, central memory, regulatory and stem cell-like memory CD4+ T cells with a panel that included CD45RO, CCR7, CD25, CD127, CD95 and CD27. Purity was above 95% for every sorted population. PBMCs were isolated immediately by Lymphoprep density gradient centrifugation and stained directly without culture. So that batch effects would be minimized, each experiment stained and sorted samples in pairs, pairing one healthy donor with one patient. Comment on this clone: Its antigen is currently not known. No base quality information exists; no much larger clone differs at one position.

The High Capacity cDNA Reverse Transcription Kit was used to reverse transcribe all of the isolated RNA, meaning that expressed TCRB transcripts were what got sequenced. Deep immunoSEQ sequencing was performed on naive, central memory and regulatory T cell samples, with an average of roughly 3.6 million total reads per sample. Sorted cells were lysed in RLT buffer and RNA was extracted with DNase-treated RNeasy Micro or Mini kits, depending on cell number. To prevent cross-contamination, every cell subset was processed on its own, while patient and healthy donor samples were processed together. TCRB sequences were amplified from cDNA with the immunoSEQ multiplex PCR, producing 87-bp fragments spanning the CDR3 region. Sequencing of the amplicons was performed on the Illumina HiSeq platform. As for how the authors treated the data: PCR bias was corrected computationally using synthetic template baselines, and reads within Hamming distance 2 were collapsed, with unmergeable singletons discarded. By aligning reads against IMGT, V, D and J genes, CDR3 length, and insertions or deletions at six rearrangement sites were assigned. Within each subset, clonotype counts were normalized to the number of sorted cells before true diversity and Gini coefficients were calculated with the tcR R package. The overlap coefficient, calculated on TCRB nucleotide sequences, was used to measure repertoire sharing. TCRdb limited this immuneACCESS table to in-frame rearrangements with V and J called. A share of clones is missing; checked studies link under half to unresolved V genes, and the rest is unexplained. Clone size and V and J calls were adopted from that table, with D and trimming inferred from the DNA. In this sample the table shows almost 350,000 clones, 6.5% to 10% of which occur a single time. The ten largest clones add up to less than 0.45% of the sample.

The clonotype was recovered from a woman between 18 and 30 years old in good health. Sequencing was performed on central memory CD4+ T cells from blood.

The CDR3 has the sequence CASSPLAGGGVYTEQFF. The DNA sequence reads TGTGCCAGCTCACCACTAGCGGGAGGCGGAGTGTATACTGAGCAGTTCTTC. Recombination connected TRBV18 to TRBJ2-1; 10 nucleotides in the junction match TRBD2. CDR1 is given as KGHSH and CDR2 as LQKENI, both from the germline V gene. V loses 1 base at its end and J loses 9 bases; junction bases beyond the gene matches: 12. CDR3 length: 17 amino acids, cysteine to phenylalanine. Kept here is only the CDR3 DNA, which spans 51 bases and is read in frame from base 1.